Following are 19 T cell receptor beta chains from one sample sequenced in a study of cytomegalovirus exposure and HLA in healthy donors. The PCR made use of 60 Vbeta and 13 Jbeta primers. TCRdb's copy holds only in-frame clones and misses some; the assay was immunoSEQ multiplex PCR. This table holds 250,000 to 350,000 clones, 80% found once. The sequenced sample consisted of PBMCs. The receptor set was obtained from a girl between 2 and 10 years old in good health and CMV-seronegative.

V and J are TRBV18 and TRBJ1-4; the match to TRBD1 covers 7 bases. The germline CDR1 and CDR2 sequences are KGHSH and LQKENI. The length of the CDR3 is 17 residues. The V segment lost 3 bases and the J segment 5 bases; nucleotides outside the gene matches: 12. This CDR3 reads CASSPMHVAGGNEKLFF. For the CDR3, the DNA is TGTGCCAGCTCACCCATGCATGTTGCAGGGGGAAATGAAAAACTGTTTTTT.

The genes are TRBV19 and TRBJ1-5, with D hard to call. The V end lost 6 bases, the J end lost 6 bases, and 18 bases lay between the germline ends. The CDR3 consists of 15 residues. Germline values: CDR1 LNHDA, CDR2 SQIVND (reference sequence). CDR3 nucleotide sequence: TGTGCCAGTAGCGCGAGGATCCTTTTGTCTCAGCCCCAGCATTTT. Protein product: CASSARILLSQPQHF.

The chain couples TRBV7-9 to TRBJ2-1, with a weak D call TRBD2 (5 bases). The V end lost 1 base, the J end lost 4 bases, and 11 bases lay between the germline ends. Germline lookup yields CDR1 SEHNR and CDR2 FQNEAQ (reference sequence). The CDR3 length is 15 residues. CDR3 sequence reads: CASSLDAGLYNEQFF. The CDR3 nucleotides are TGTGCCAGCAGCTTAGACGCGGGCTTATACAATGAGCAGTTCTTC.

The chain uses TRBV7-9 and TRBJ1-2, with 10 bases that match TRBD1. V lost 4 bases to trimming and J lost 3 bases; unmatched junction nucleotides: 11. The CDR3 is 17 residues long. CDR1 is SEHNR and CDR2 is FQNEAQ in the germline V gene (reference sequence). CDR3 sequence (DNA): TGTGCCAGCAGCTGGCGGGACAGGGGCGCGTCTGACTATGGCTACACCTTC. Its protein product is CASSWRDRGASDYGYTF.

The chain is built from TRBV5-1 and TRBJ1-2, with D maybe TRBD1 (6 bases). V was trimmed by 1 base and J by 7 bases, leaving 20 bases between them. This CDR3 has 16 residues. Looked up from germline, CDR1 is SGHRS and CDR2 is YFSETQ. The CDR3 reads CASSLSGGATMGGYTF. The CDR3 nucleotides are TGCGCCAGCAGCTTGTCGGGGGGCGCCACTATGGGTGGCTACACCTTC. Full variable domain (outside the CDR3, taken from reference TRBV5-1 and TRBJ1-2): KAGVTQTPRYLIKTRGQQVTLSCSPISGHRSVSWYQQTPGQGLQFLFEYFSETQRNKGNFPGRFSGRQFSNSRSEMNVSTLELGDSALYLCASSLSGGATMGGYTFGSGTRLTVV.

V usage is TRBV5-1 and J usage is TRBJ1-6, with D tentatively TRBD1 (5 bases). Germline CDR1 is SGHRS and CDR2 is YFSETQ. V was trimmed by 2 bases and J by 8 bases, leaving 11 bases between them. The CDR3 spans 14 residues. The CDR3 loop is CASSLSREDSPLHF. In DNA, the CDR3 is TGCGCCAGCAGCTTAAGCAGGGAGGATTCACCCCTCCACTTT.

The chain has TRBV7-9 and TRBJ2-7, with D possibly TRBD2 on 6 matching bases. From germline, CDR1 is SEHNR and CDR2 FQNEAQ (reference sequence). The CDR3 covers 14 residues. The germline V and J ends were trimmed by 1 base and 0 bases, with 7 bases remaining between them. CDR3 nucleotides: TGTGCCAGCAGCTTAGGGGGAGGCTCCTACGAGCAGTACTTC. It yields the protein CASSLGGGSYEQYF.

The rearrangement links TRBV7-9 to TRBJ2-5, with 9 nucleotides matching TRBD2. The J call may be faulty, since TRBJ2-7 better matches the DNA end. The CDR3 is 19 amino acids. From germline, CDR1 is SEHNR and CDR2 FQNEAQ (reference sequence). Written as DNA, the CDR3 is TGTGCCAGCAGCCTCACCGAGCTAAACACAGCGGGAGGCTCCTACGAGCAGTACTTC. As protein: CASSLTELNTAGGSYEQYF.

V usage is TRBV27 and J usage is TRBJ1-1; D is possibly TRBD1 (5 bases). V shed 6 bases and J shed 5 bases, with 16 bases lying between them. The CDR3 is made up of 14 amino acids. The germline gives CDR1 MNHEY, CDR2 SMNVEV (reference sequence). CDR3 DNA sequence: TGTGCCAGCAGACTCGGTGGGGGAGGTACTGAAGCTTTCTTT. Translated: CASRLGGGGTEAFF.

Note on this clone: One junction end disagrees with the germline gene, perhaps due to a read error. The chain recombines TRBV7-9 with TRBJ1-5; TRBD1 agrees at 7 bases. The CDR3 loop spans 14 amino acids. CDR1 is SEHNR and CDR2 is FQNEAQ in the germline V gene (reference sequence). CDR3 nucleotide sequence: TGTTCCAGCAGCTTGGGACAGTCGGGTCAGCCCCAGCATTTT. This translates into CSSSLGQSGQPQHF. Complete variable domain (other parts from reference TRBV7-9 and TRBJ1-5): DTGVSQNPRHKITKRGQNVTFRCDPISEHNRLYWYRQTLGQGPEFLTYFQNEAQLEKSRLLSDRFSAERPKGSFSTLEIQRTEQGDSAMYLCSSSLGQSGQPQHFGDGTRLSIL.

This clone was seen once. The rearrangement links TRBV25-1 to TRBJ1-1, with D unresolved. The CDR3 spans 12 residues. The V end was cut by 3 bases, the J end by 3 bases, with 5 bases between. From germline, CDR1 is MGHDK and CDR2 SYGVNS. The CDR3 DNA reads TGTGCCAGCAGTGACAGATACACTGAAGCTTTCTTT. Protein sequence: CASSDRYTEAFF.

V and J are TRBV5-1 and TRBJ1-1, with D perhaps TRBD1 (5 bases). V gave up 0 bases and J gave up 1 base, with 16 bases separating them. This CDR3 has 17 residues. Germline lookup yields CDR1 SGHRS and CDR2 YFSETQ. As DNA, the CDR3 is TGCGCCAGCAGCTTGGGGGGTTTCCGGGGGAGGAACACTGAAGCTTTCTTT. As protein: CASSLGGFRGRNTEAFF.

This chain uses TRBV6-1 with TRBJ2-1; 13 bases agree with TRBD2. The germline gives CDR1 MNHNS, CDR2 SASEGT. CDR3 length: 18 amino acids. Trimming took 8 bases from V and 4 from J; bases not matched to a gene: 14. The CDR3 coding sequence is TGTGCCAGCGGTAAAGGACTAGCGGGAGTAGATGTATACAATGAGCAGTTCTTC. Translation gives CASGKGLAGVDVYNEQFF.

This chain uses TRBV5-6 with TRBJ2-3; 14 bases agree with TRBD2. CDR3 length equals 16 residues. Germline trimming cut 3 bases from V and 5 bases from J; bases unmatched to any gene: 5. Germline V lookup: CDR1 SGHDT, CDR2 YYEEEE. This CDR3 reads CASSYGLAGGIDTQYF. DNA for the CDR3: TGTGCCAGCAGCTACGGACTAGCGGGGGGAATAGATACGCAGTATTTT.

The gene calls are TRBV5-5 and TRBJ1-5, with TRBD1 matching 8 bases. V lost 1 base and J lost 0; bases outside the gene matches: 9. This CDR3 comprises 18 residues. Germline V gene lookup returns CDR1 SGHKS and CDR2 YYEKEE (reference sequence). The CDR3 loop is CASSLRTGGSLSNQPQHF. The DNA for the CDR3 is TGTGCCAGCAGCTTGCGCACAGGGGGGTCACTTAGCAATCAGCCCCAGCATTTT.

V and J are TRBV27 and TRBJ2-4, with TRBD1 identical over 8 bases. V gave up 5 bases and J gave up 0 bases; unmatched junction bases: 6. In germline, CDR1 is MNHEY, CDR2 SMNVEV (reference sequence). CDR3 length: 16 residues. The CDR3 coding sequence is TGTGCCAGCAGTCCAGACAGGGGTAAAGCCAAAAACATTCAGTACTTC. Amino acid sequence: CASSPDRGKAKNIQYF.

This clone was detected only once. Written as DNA, the CDR3 is TGTGCCAGCAGCTTAGAGGAGGGTTGGGGACAGGGGCAGCGGGAGCAGTACTTC. This gives the protein CASSLEEGWGQGQREQYF. The chain joins TRBV7-9 to TRBJ2-7, with 10 bases identical to TRBD1. Germline CDR1 is SEHNR and CDR2 is FQNEAQ (reference sequence). This CDR3 contains 18 residues. Losses at the gene ends were 1 base for V and 7 bases for J; bases not matched to a gene: 16.

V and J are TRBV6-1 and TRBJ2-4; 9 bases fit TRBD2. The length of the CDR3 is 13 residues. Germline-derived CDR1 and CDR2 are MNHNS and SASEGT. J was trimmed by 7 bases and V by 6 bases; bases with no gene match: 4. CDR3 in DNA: TGTGCCAGCAGAGAGGCGGGGGGGAACATTCAGTACTTC. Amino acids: CASREAGGNIQYF.

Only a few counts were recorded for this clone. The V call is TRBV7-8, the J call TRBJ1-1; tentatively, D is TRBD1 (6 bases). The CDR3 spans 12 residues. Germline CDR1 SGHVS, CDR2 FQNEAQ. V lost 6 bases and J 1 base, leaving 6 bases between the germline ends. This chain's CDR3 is CASRQGNTEAFF. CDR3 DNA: TGTGCCAGCAGACAGGGGAACACTGAAGCTTTCTTT.